Each of the 30 T cell receptor beta chains below was sequenced from the same sample in a study of control samples from healthy donors and cancer patients. Repertoires were generated with immunoSEQ multiplex PCR, while TCRdb's copy carries only in-frame clones and drops some. The sample has 170,000 or so clones, over 85% seen once. Sequencing was carried out using blood. The receptors stem from a man aged 18 to 29 in good health.

This clone was counted a few times. This chain links TRBV28 with TRBJ1-5, with D uncertain. Looked up from germline, CDR1 is MDHEN and CDR2 is SYDVKM. The V end was cut by 2 bases, the J end by 6 bases, with 2 bases between. CDR3 length: 11 residues. CDR3 DNA: TGTGCCAGCAGTTTAGGTCAGCCCCAGCATTTT. Translating it yields CASSLGQPQHF.

This clone was picked up one time. This chain connects TRBV5-6 to TRBJ2-5; D uncertain. Germline V gene sequence: CDR1 SGHDT, CDR2 YYEEEE. Deletions cut 5 bases from V and 0 bases from J, with 11 bases between. The CDR3 is 14 residues long. CDR3 in DNA: TGTGCCAGCAGTTCCCTAGGGTACCAAGAGACCCAGTACTTC. It codes for CASSSLGYQETQYF.

The chain joins TRBV6-5 to TRBJ2-1; D perhaps matches TRBD1 (5 bases). The length of the CDR3 is 15 residues. The V gene lost 5 bases and the J gene lost 4 bases, with 15 bases spanning the gap. In germline, CDR1 is MNHEY, CDR2 SVGAGI. DNA for the CDR3: TGTGCCAGCAGTCAGGACATACCAAGATACAATGAGCAGTTCTTC. As protein: CASSQDIPRYNEQFF.

This chain joins TRBV5-1 and TRBJ2-2; D remains unclear. The CDR3 covers 14 residues. The germline CDR1 and CDR2 sequences are SGHRS and YFSETQ. Trimming removed 0 bases at V and 0 bases at J, with 3 bases between. Here the CDR3 reads CASSLDTNTGELFF. DNA of the CDR3: TGCGCCAGCAGCTTGGACACGAACACCGGGGAGCTGTTTTTT.

This chain uses TRBV7-9 with TRBJ1-2, with D hard to call. Germline-derived CDR1 and CDR2 are SEHNR and FQNEAQ (reference sequence). The CDR3 totals 14 residues. The V gene lost 5 bases and the J gene lost 5 bases, with 15 bases spanning the gap. Here the CDR3 DNA reads TGTGCCAGCAGCCCCCTGGCAGCGCATTATGGCTACACCTTC. This gives the protein CASSPLAAHYGYTF.

This rearrangement joins TRBV28 to TRBJ2-7; no definite D call. The CDR3 is 14 residues long. Trimming cost V 5 bases and J 3 bases, with 14 bases left between them. The V gene's germline CDR1 is MDHEN and CDR2 SYDVKM. The DNA for the CDR3 is TGTGCCAGCAGTCCACTGCGGATCGACTACGAGCAGTACTTC. Amino acid sequence: CASSPLRIDYEQYF.

This chain joins TRBV28 and TRBJ2-1, with 12 bases identical to TRBD2. The CDR3 is made up of 17 amino acids. In germline, CDR1 is MDHEN, CDR2 SYDVKM. V was pared by 6 bases and J by 3 bases, with 9 bases of the junction left unmatched. The CDR3 here is CASSPASGGGYYNEQFF. CDR3 sequence (DNA): TGTGCCAGCAGCCCGGCTAGCGGGGGGGGATACTACAATGAGCAGTTCTTC.

This clone was found once. The chain combines TRBV6-5 with TRBJ2-3; 8 bases agree with TRBD1. The CDR3 extends over 13 amino acids. CDR1 is MNHEY and CDR2 is SVGAGI in the germline V gene. Unmatched junction bases numbered 3, after V lost 7 bases and J lost 3 bases. CDR3 coding DNA: TGTGCCAGCATACAGGGGGGAACAGATACGCAGTATTTT. Protein product: CASIQGGTDTQYF.

V and J are TRBV7-9 and TRBJ2-5, with D perhaps matching TRBD2 (6 bases). Trimming removed 3 bases at V and 2 bases at J, with 10 bases between. CDR1 and CDR2 from the germline V gene are SEHNR and FQNEAQ (reference sequence). The CDR3 is made up of 14 amino acids. The CDR3 DNA is TGTGCCAGCAGCTTGAGCCGGGGGCAAGAGACCCAGTACTTC. Translated, it gives CASSLSRGQETQYF.

The chain has TRBV3-1 (or the pseudogene TRBV3-2) and TRBJ2-6; no firm D call. The CDR3 has 15 amino acids. Germline V lookup: CDR1 LGHDT, CDR2 YNNKEL (reference sequence). Trimming cost V 2 bases and J 2 bases, with 7 bases left between them. CDR3 amino acids: CASSQRFAGANVLTF. The DNA of the CDR3 is TGTGCCAGCAGCCAAAGGTTCGCTGGGGCCAACGTCCTGACTTTC.

This chain joins TRBV5-1 and TRBJ1-6; perhaps TRBD1 as D (5 bases). Germline-derived CDR1 and CDR2 are SGHRS and YFSETQ. Between the trimmed V and J ends, which lost 0 bases and 9 bases, there was a span of 13 bases. The CDR3 totals 15 residues. The CDR3 reads CASSLGGDGGSPLHF. DNA for the CDR3: TGCGCCAGCAGCTTGGGAGGGGACGGAGGTTCACCCCTCCACTTT. The complete variable domain, with remaining parts taken from reference TRBV5-1 and TRBJ1-6, reads KAGVTQTPRYLIKTRGQQVTLSCSPISGHRSVSWYQQTPGQGLQFLFEYFSETQRNKGNFPGRFSGRQFSNSRSEMNVSTLELGDSALYLCASSLGGDGGSPLHFGNGTRLTVT.

Concerning this clone itself: At one end, the junction sequence differs from germline, possibly due to a read error. CDR3 protein: CASIEQGYIVRTEAFF. CDR3 nucleotide sequence: TGTGCCAGCATTGAACAGGGTTATATCGTGCGCACTGAAGCTTTCTTT. This rearrangement joins TRBV2 to TRBJ1-1; the D gene is possibly TRBD1 (6 bases). In germline, CDR1 is SNHLY, CDR2 FYNNEI. The CDR3 sequence is 16 residues long.

V gene TRBV7-3 combines with J gene TRBJ2-7; D might be TRBD1 or TRBD2, each matching 5 bases. The CDR3 sequence is 17 residues long. V lost 5 bases to trimming and J lost 5 bases, with 25 bases between them. Germline V gene lookup returns CDR1 SGHTA and CDR2 FQGTGA. The DNA of the CDR3 is TGTGCCAGCAGCCCCCGGATGATAGGGACCCTTTCCCACGAGCAGTACTTC. It encodes CASSPRMIGTLSHEQYF.

This clone appeared once. This rearrangement joins TRBV7-2 to TRBJ2-5; 10 positions agree with TRBD2. V dropped 1 base and J dropped 2; count of bases not matched to a gene: 10. This CDR3 is built from 18 residues. Germline-derived CDR1 and CDR2 are SGHTA and FQGNSA. The CDR3 loop is CASSLVSGSGGAQETQYF. Here the CDR3 DNA reads TGTGCCAGCAGCTTAGTGTCGGGAAGCGGGGGGGCTCAAGAGACCCAGTACTTC.

The rearrangement joins TRBV24-1 to TRBJ2-1, with 9 bases aligning to TRBD2. Germline V gene data show CDR1 as KGHDR and CDR2 as SFDVKD. The CDR3 loop spans 16 amino acids. V shed 5 bases and J 8 bases; nucleotides not matched to a gene: 12. The CDR3 DNA sequence: TGTGCCACCAGTGCCCCGGGACTAGCTCGTAGAGATGAGCAGTTCTTC. It specifies CATSAPGLARRDEQFF.

This clone was seen a single time. The chain is built from TRBV2 and TRBJ2-2, with D uncertain. CDR1 is SNHLY and CDR2 is FYNNEI in the germline V gene. The CDR3 contains 15 residues. With 6 bases removed from V and 5 bases from J, the gap between germline ends came to 16 bases. Written as DNA, the CDR3 is TGTGCCAGCAGCCCCCCCCCGGCCCGGACCGGGGAGCTGTTTTTT. Translating it yields CASSPPPARTGELFF.

CDR3 region: CASSLRVSQNQPQHF. CDR3 nucleotides: TGTGCCAGTAGTCTAAGGGTCAGCCAGAATCAGCCCCAGCATTTT. V and J are TRBV19 and TRBJ1-5, with D hard to call. Between the trimmed V and J ends, which lost 5 bases and 4 bases, there was a span of 15 bases. The CDR3 spans 15 residues. Per the germline V gene, CDR1 is LNHDA and CDR2 is SQIVND (reference sequence).

This chain joins TRBV24-1 and TRBJ1-5, with TRBD1 matching 7 bases. This CDR3 has 14 residues. From germline, CDR1 is KGHDR and CDR2 SFDVKD. With V trimmed by 4 bases and J by 9 bases, 8 bases remained unmatched. The CDR3 sequence is CATSESSRGGPQHF. For the CDR3, the DNA is TGTGCCACCAGTGAATCCTCCAGGGGGGGGCCCCAGCATTTT.

The CDR3 DNA is TGTGCCAGCAGCCCAGGGTTTACAGATACGCAGTATTTT. Translated, it gives CASSPGFTDTQYF. The rearrangement links TRBV4-2 to TRBJ2-3, with D possibly being TRBD1 (5 bases). Trimming took 4 bases from V and 3 from J, leaving 8 bases between them. The CDR3 loop spans 13 amino acids. CDR1 LGHNA and CDR2 YNFKEQ come from the germline V gene.

This rearrangement joins TRBV24-1 to TRBJ2-7; 7 nucleotides match TRBD1. Losses at the gene ends were 0 bases for V and 3 bases for J; bases not matched to a gene: 4. CDR3 length: 15 residues. Germline V lookup: CDR1 KGHDR, CDR2 SFDVKD. CDR3 coding DNA: TGTGCCACCAGTGATTTGGGGACAGCGATCTACGAGCAGTACTTC. This translates into CATSDLGTAIYEQYF.

The V call is TRBV7-2, the J call TRBJ1-5; 9 bases map to TRBD1. Trimming took 4 bases from V and 7 from J; bases not matched to a gene: 2. The CDR3 consists of 13 residues. Germline CDR1 SGHTA, CDR2 FQGNSA. This CDR3 reads CASSSDRGQPQHF. The CDR3 DNA reads TGTGCCAGCAGCTCCGACAGGGGGCAGCCCCAGCATTTT.

This chain uses TRBV5-1 with TRBJ2-5; 8 bases line up with TRBD2. Germline V lookup: CDR1 SGHRS, CDR2 YFSETQ. V shed 1 base, J shed 7 bases, and the junction held 9 bases outside the gene matches. This CDR3 spans 15 amino acids. The CDR3 loop is CASSLWRGVPGTQYF. The CDR3 coding sequence is TGCGCCAGCAGCTTGTGGCGGGGGGTCCCCGGGACCCAGTACTTC. Using reference TRBV5-1 and TRBJ2-5 for the parts outside the CDR3, the full variable domain is KAGVTQTPRYLIKTRGQQVTLSCSPISGHRSVSWYQQTPGQGLQFLFEYFSETQRNKGNFPGRFSGRQFSNSRSEMNVSTLELGDSALYLCASSLWRGVPGTQYFGPGTRLLVL.

The CDR3 here is CASSRDRGREKLFF. The CDR3, as DNA: TGCGCCAGCAGCCGGGACAGGGGAAGGGAAAAACTGTTTTTT. V usage is TRBV5-1 and J usage is TRBJ1-4, with 10 bases identical to TRBD1. The CDR3 is made up of 14 amino acids. From germline, CDR1 is SGHRS and CDR2 YFSETQ. J lost 8 bases, V lost 4 bases, and 5 bases had no gene match.

Comments on this clone: An end of the junction does not agree with germline; a read error may underlie this. The CDR3 spells CSVAGGGAYDYTF. DNA for the CDR3: TGCAGCGTTGCGGGGGGCGGGGCCTATGACTACACCTTC. The chain combines TRBV29-1 with TRBJ1-2; tentative D call: TRBD1 (6 bases). The CDR3 has 13 residues. Per the germline V gene, CDR1 is SQVTM and CDR2 is ANQGSEA. Combining the CDR3 with reference TRBV29-1 and TRBJ1-2 gives the whole variable domain SAVISQKPSRDICQRGTSLTIQCQVDSQVTMMFWYRQQPGQSLTLIATANQGSEATYESGFVIDKFPISRPNLTFSTLTVSNMSPEDSSIYLCSVAGGGAYDYTFGSGTRLTVV.

J is TRBJ2-7 and V is TRBV19, with 7 bases that match TRBD1. From germline, CDR1 is LNHDA and CDR2 SQIVND (reference sequence). The CDR3 consists of 16 residues. V lost 5 bases to trimming and J lost 3 bases; unmatched junction nucleotides: 13. CDR3 DNA sequence: TGTGCCAGTAGTCGCCGGACCGGGACAGAAAGCTACGAGCAGTACTTC. Encoded protein: CASSRRTGTESYEQYF.

This chain's CDR3 is CATQNQGDGEKLFF. DNA for the CDR3: TGTGCCACCCAAAACCAGGGGGACGGCGAAAAACTGTTTTTT. The V and J genes are TRBV19 and TRBJ1-4; TRBD1 agrees at 7 bases. Per the germline V gene, CDR1 is LNHDA and CDR2 is SQIVND (reference sequence). V shed 10 bases, J shed 8 bases, and the junction held 13 bases outside the gene matches. There are 14 residues in the CDR3.

This rearrangement joins TRBV28 to TRBJ2-3; no definite D call. Looked up from germline, CDR1 is MDHEN and CDR2 is SYDVKM. The V end lost 4 bases, the J end lost 6 bases, and 5 bases lay between the germline ends. The CDR3 sequence is 11 residues long. The DNA of the CDR3 is TGTGCCAGCAGTTCAAGGGATACGCAGTATTTT. Its protein is CASSSRDTQYF.

CDR3 loop: CATSARVDYGYTF. In DNA, the CDR3 is TGTGCCACCAGTGCCAGGGTGGACTATGGCTACACCTTC. The chain has TRBV24-1 and TRBJ1-2; TRBD1 is a possible D gene (5 bases). The germline V gene has CDR1 KGHDR and CDR2 SFDVKD. This CDR3 spans 13 amino acids. The V end was cut by 5 bases, the J end by 3 bases, with 9 bases between.

The CDR3 spells CATSDEQYF. CDR3 nucleotide sequence: TGTGCCACCAGTGACGAGCAGTACTTC. The chain combines TRBV24-1 with TRBJ2-7; D not resolved. Per the germline V gene, CDR1 is KGHDR and CDR2 is SFDVKD. Trimming pared 4 bases from V and 6 bases from J, leaving 0 bases between. The CDR3 is 9 residues long.

The chain is built from TRBV2 and TRBJ1-2; D is unresolved. Trimming stripped 2 bases from V and 6 bases from J, with 4 bases between. This CDR3 has 11 residues. CDR1 and CDR2 from the germline V gene are SNHLY and FYNNEI. CDR3 DNA sequence: TGTGCCAGCAGTGAACAGGATGGCTACACCTTC. It codes for CASSEQDGYTF.